One sample yielded the 6 T cell receptor beta chains listed below, sequenced in a study of neurological immune-mediated disorders. Time point here: longitudinal time-point 3. TCRdb itself ran the 5' RACE reads through MiXCR, one entry per CDR3 protein. The repertoire includes around 42,000 distinct CDR3 sequences, approximately 13% of them detected once, and about an eighth sits in the top ten. The sample consisted of PBMCs. These receptors originate from a man aged 25-45 years in good health.

The table lists this clonotype with many counts. The V call is TRBV28, the J call TRBJ1-5, with D possibly TRBD1 on 5 matching bases. V was trimmed by 7 bases and J by 7 bases, leaving 20 bases between them. Germline V gene lookup returns CDR1 MDHEN and CDR2 SYDVKM. There are 15 residues in the CDR3. The CDR3 coding sequence is TGTGCCAGCAACCCATACGGGGGGAGAGGCCAGCCCCAGCATTTT. Residues: CASNPYGGRGQPQHF.

This clonotype was observed many times. The J gene is TRBJ2-1, the V gene TRBV18; 12 bases are shared with TRBD2. Germline CDR1 is KGHSH and CDR2 is LQKENI. This CDR3 is built from 14 residues. V lost 6 bases and J lost 8; bases outside the gene matches: 5. CDR3 in DNA: TGTGCCAGCTCCCTAGCGGGAGGGCCCGATGAGCAGTTCTTC. This gives the protein CASSLAGGPDEQFF.

There are many counts of this clonotype. The chain has TRBV6-6 and TRBJ2-3; 7 bases map to TRBD1. The germline CDR1 and CDR2 sequences are MNHNY and SVGAGI (reference sequence). The junction had 11 bases not matched to a gene; V was cut back by 7 bases and J by 13 bases. This CDR3 is built from 12 residues. The CDR3 region has the DNA TGTGCCAGCACCCCGGACCAGGGGGTAGAGTATTTT. The encoded protein is CASTPDQGVEYF.

This clonotype was counted ten times or more. The gene calls are TRBV20-1 and TRBJ1-2; D remains unclear. The CDR3 is 13 residues long. Germline V gives CDR1 DFQATT, CDR2 SNEGSKA (reference sequence). Trimming removed 2 bases from V and 4 bases from J, with 11 bases in between. CDR3 in amino acids: CSARSTDGYGYTF. The DNA for the CDR3 is TGCAGTGCTAGATCGACGGACGGCTATGGCTACACCTTC.

This clonotype is medium-sized by share. The genes are TRBV28 and TRBJ1-5; 8 bases are shared with TRBD1. The CDR3 has 16 residues. The junction had 10 bases not matched to a gene; V was cut back by 4 bases and J by 5 bases. The germline V gene encodes CDR1 MDHEN and CDR2 SYDVKM. CDR3 loop: CASSSLGQGGYQPQHF. The CDR3 coding sequence is TGTGCCAGCAGTTCACTAGGACAGGGAGGATATCAGCCCCAGCATTTT.

This clonotype was found many times. The chain employs TRBV9 and TRBJ1-1, with TRBD1 matching 7 bases. Looked up from germline, CDR1 is SGDLS and CDR2 is YYNGEE. The CDR3 consists of 15 residues. V was pared by 1 base and J by 4 bases, with 7 bases of the junction left unmatched. Written as DNA, the CDR3 is TGTGCCAGCAGCGTATTCAGGGGGGAAGGCACTGAAGCTTTCTTT. Its protein is CASSVFRGEGTEAFF.